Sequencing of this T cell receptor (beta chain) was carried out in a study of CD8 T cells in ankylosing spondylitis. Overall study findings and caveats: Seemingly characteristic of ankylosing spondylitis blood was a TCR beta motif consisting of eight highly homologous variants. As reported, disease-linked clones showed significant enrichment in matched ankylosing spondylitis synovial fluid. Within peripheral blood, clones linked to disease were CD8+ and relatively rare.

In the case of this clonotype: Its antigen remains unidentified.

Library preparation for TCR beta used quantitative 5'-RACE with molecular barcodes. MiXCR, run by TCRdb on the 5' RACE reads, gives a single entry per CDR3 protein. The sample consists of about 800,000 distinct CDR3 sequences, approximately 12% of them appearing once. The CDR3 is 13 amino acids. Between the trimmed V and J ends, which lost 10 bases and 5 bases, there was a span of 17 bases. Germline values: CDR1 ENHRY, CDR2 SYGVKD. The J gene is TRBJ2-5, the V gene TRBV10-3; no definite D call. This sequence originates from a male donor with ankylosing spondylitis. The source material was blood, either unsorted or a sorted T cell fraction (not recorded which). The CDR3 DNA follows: TGTGCCACCAGACCTCCCTTGCGGGAGACCCAGTACTTC. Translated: CATRPPLRETQYF.